This T cell receptor (beta chain) stems from a study of CD8 T cells in Susac syndrome. The table lists this clonotype with a count of one. The antigen remains undetermined. Study-wide points: As the study acknowledged, the number of individuals in its TCR sequencing and HLA analysis was relatively small.

Purification of the CD8+ and CD4+ T cells relied on negative isolation, and TEMRA cells underwent FACS enrichment. Random hexamers were used to reverse transcribe the RNA input (roughly 0.5 to 1 ug). It was immunoSEQ multiplex PCR that amplified TCR beta CDR3 across 54 Vbeta and 13 Jbeta. Via MiXCR, TCRdb re-called the immunoSEQ multiplex PCR reads, giving one row per CDR3 protein. Among some 120,000 distinct CDR3 sequences listed, around 93% were seen once. The CDR3 is 14 amino acids. From germline, CDR1 is SEHNR and CDR2 FQNEAQ (reference sequence). The V and J ends lost 5 bases and 3 bases respectively, with 14 bases between them.

Sequences were obtained from CD8+ T cells from PBMCs. This sequence was found in a human donor in good health. The chain combines TRBV7-9 with TRBJ2-7; no reliable D call. The CDR3 is CASSPFGSDYEQYF. As DNA, the CDR3 is TGTGCCAGCAGCCCCTTTGGCTCTGACTACGAGCAGTACTTC.